Below, 2 T cell receptor beta chains from the same sample are listed, as sequenced in a study of beta chain features in type 1 diabetes. Every bit of the isolated RNA underwent reverse transcription, so sequencing read expressed TCRB transcripts. Profiled with immunoSEQ multiplex PCR; TCRdb holds only in-frame clones, not every one. The repertoire holds about 350,000 clones, with about 20% as singletons. Sequencing used naive CD4+ T cells from blood. These receptors all come from a woman aged 18 to 35 in good health.

This chain connects TRBV7-2 to TRBJ2-7; D gene uncertain. Looked up from germline, CDR1 is SGHTA and CDR2 is FQGNSA. The CDR3 contains 14 residues. The ends were cut back, 3 bases at V and 0 bases at J, with 9 bases in the middle. For the CDR3, the DNA is TGTGCCAGCAGCTTGTGGTCAGGCTCCTACGAGCAGTACTTC. Translation: CASSLWSGSYEQYF.

In its sample, this clone was seen a few times. The CDR3 here is CASSQPGINTEAFF. The CDR3, as DNA: TGTGCCAGCAGCCAACCGGGGATAAACACTGAAGCTTTCTTT. The chain has TRBV7-8 and TRBJ1-1; D is unclear. The CDR3 extends over 14 amino acids. V gave up 5 bases and J gave up 2 bases, with 12 bases separating them. CDR1 is SGHVS, CDR2 FQNEAQ, per germline.